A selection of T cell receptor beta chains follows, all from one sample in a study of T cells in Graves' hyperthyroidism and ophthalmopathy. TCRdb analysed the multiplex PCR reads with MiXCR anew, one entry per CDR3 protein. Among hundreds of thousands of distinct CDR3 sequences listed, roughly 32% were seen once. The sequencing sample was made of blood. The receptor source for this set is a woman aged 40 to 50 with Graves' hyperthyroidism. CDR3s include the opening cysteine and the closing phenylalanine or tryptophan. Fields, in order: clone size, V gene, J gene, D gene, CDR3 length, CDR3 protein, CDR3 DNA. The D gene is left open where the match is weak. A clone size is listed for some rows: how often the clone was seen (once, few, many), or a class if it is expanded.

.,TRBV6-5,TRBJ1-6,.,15,CASSYSEVADSPLHF,TGTGCCAGCAGTTACTCGGAGGTTGCGGATTCACCCCTCCACTTT
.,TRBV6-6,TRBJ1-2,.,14,CASNKDRDGSRYTF,TGTGCCAGCAATAAGGACCGGGACGGGAGCCGCTACACCTTC
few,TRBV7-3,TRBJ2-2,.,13,CASSRAGSGELFF,TGTGCCAGCAGTAGGGCGGGGTCCGGGGAGCTGTTTTTT
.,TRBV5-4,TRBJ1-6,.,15,CASSRNKDVGSPLHF,TGTGCCAGCAGCCGAAATAAGGATGTTGGTTCACCCCTCCACTTT
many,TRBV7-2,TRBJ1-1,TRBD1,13,CASSPDRGSEAFF,TGTGCCAGCAGCCCCGACAGGGGATCTGAAGCTTTCTTT
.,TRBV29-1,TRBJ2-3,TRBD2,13,CSVATSGKDTQYF,TGCAGCGTTGCAACTAGCGGGAAAGATACGCAGTATTTT
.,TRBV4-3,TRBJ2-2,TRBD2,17,CASSQVGAGGPSGELFF,TGCGCCAGCAGCCAAGTCGGAGCGGGGGGGCCATCCGGGGAGCTGTTTTTT
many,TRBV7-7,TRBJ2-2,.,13,CASSHGNTGELFF,TGTGCTAGCAGCCATGGGAACACCGGGGAGCTGTTTTTT
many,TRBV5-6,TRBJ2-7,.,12,CASSLYRGEQYF,TGTGCCAGCAGCTTGTATCGAGGGGAGCAGTACTTC
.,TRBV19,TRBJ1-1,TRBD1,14,CASSMGQKNTEAFF,TGTGCCAGTAGTATGGGACAGAAGAACACTGAAGCTTTCTTT
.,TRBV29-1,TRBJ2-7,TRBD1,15,CSAVVVGTGDYEQYF,TGCAGCGCGGTGGTGGTGGGGACAGGGGACTACGAGCAGTACTTC
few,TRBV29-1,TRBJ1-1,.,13,CSVAVGMNTEAFF,TGCAGCGTTGCGGTCGGAATGAACACTGAAGCTTTCTTT
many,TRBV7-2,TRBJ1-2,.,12,CASSLGQEGYTF,TGTGCCAGCAGCTTAGGACAGGAAGGCTACACCTTC
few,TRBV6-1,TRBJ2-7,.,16,CASSYSTDTPRDEQYF,TGTGCCAGCAGTTACTCCACGGACACTCCTAGGGACGAGCAGTACTTC
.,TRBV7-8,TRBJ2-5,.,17,CASSLECARVVSGTQYF,TGTGCCAGCAGCTTAGAGTGCGCCAGGGTCGTCTCTGGGACCCAGTACTTC
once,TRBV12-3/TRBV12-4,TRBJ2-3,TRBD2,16,CASSGILAGGRNTQYF,TGTGCCAGCAGTGGCATACTAGCGGGGGGGCGAAATACGCAGTATTTT
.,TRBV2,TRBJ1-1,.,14,CASSFRAQAAEAFF,TGTGCCAGCAGTTTTCGGGCCCAGGCCGCTGAGGCTTTCTTT
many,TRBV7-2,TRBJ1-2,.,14,CASTPRAGSYGYTF,TGTGCCAGCACCCCTCGGGCGGGGTCCTATGGCTACACCTTC
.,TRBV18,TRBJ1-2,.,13,CASSPGEGHGYTF,TGTGCCAGCTCGCCAGGGGAGGGGCACGGCTACACCTTC
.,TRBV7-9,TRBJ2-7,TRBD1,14,CASSQGAANYEQYF,TGTGCCAGCAGCCAGGGGGCAGCCAACTACGAGCAGTACTTC
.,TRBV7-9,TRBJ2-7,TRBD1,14,CASSWGDRNYEQYF,TGTGCCAGCAGCTGGGGGGACAGGAACTACGAGCAGTACTTC
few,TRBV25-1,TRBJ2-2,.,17,CVSSEYHRAGASGELFF,TGTGTCAGCAGTGAATATCATAGGGCAGGGGCGTCGGGGGAGCTGTTTTTT
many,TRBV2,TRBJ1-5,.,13,CASTPMGNQPQHF,TGTGCCAGCACTCCAATGGGGAATCAGCCCCAGCATTTT
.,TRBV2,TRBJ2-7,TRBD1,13,CASREQGSNEQYF,TGTGCCAGCAGAGAACAGGGGTCTAACGAGCAGTACTTC
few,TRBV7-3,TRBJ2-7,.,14,CASSSREISYEQYF,TGTGCCAGCAGCTCAAGGGAGATTTCCTACGAGCAGTACTTC
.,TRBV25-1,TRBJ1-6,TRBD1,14,CASRDDRDDSPLHF,TGTGCCAGCCGGGATGACAGGGATGATTCACCCCTCCACTTT
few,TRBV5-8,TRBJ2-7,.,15,CASSVSPIRPYEQYF,TGTGCCAGCAGCGTTTCCCCCATCCGTCCCTACGAGCAGTACTTC
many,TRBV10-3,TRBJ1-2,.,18,CAISESNRGQSSFGGYTF,TGTGCCATCAGTGAGTCCAATCGAGGTCAGAGCTCCTTTGGTGGCTACACCTTC
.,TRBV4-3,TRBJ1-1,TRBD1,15,CASSQDTGGYTEAFF,TGCGCCAGCAGCCAAGATACAGGGGGATACACTGAAGCTTTCTTT
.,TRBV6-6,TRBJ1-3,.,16,CASSTTQPRSGNTIYF,TGTGCCAGCAGTACCACCCAGCCACGCTCTGGAAACACCATATATTTT
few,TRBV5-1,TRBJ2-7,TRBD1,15,CASSLLGTGGEEQYF,TGCGCCAGCAGCCTGCTGGGGACAGGGGGCGAAGAGCAGTACTTC
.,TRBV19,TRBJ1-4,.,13,CASSGTSQEKLFF,TGTGCCAGTAGTGGCACCAGCCAGGAAAAACTGTTTTTT
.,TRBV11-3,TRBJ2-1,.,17,CASSSLHDRRQYNEQFF,TGTGCCAGCAGCTCATTACACGACAGGCGCCAATACAATGAGCAGTTCTTC
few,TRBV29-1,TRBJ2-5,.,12,CSAWANQETQYF,TGCAGCGCCTGGGCTAATCAAGAGACCCAGTACTTC
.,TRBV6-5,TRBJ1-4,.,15,CASSYSGRDNEKLFF,TGTGCCAGCAGTTACTCGGGCAGGGATAATGAAAAACTGTTTTTT